Each of the 10 T cell receptor beta chains below was sequenced from the same sample in a study of blood T cell repertoires in COVID-19. Produced via immunoSEQ multiplex PCR; TCRdb's table is partial and in-frame only. This sample has roughly 150,000 clones, with around 83% found just once. The sequencing input was peripheral blood. The receptor source for this set is a woman between 45 and 65 years old with COVID-19, enrolled during active disease.

This chain connects TRBV18 to TRBJ2-7; 9 bases line up with TRBD1. Germline CDR1 KGHSH, CDR2 LQKENI. With V trimmed by 5 bases and J by 1 base, 6 bases remained unmatched. CDR3 length: 15 amino acids. This CDR3 reads CASSATGTGSYEQYF. The CDR3 DNA is TGTGCCAGCTCAGCAACCGGGACAGGGTCCTACGAGCAGTACTTC. Based on the CDR3 plus reference TRBV18 and TRBJ2-7, the full variable domain is NAGVMQNPRHLVRRRGQEARLRCSPMKGHSHVYWYRQLPEEGLKFMVYLQKENIIDESGMPKERFSAEFPKEGPSILRIQQVVRGDSAAYFCASSATGTGSYEQYFGPGTRLTVT.

This rearrangement joins TRBV6-5 to TRBJ2-2; 10 nucleotides match TRBD2. The ends lost 6 bases at V and 1 base at J; junction bases unmatched: 2. CDR1 and CDR2 from the germline V gene are MNHEY and SVGAGI. This CDR3 region has 15 residues. Written as DNA, the CDR3 is TGTGCCAGCAGCGCTAGCGGGGGGAACACCGGGGAGCTGTTTTTT. This sequence encodes CASSASGGNTGELFF.

This chain links TRBV11-1 with TRBJ1-3, with TRBD1 as a possible D gene (5 bases). CDR3 length: 16 amino acids. The germline V and J ends were trimmed by 0 bases and 0 bases, with 9 bases remaining between them. The germline V gene encodes CDR1 SGHAT and CDR2 FQDESV (reference sequence). As DNA, the CDR3 is TGTGCCAGCAGCTTAGCAGGACACTACTCTGGAAACACCATATATTTT. Translated, it gives CASSLAGHYSGNTIYF.

The rearrangement uses TRBV11-3 and TRBJ1-1, with D maybe TRBD1 (5 bases). Trimming shortened V by 5 bases and J by 0 bases, and 10 bases separated the two germline ends. This CDR3 spans 14 amino acids. CDR1 and CDR2 from the germline V gene are SGHNT and YENEEA. CDR3 residues: CASSLGHMNTEAFF. CDR3 sequence (DNA): TGTGCCAGCAGCCTCGGACACATGAACACTGAAGCTTTCTTT.

The chain is built from TRBV2 and TRBJ1-2; 7 nucleotides align to TRBD1. V shed 5 bases, J shed 8 bases, and the junction held 14 bases outside the gene matches. Germline V CDR1 and CDR2: SNHLY, FYNNEI. The CDR3 extends over 15 amino acids. This chain's CDR3 is CASSTRTGAAGGYTF. The CDR3 DNA follows: TGTGCCAGCAGTACCCGGACAGGCGCGGCAGGAGGCTACACCTTC.

The J gene is TRBJ1-6, the V gene TRBV28; D is possibly TRBD1 (5 bases). The CDR3 consists of 14 residues. Between the trimmed V and J ends, which lost 8 bases and 4 bases, there was a span of 12 bases. The germline V gene encodes CDR1 MDHEN and CDR2 SYDVKM. Here the CDR3 DNA reads TGTGCCAGCGGAGCGACAGATTATAATTCACCCCTCCACTTT. It codes for CASGATDYNSPLHF.

This rearrangement joins TRBV28 to TRBJ1-2; 8 nucleotides match TRBD1. This CDR3 is built from 18 residues. From germline, CDR1 is MDHEN and CDR2 SYDVKM. V was pared by 6 bases and J by 5 bases, with 20 bases of the junction left unmatched. CDR3 protein: CASSLIYRGKRDSYGYTF. The CDR3 DNA sequence: TGTGCCAGCAGCCTTATTTACAGGGGGAAGCGAGACTCTTATGGCTACACCTTC.

The chain's CDR3 is CATGDDRGTYEQYF. CDR3 sequence (DNA): TGTGCCACCGGGGATGACAGGGGCACCTACGAGCAGTACTTC. The chain links TRBV19 to TRBJ2-7; TRBD1 aligns across 8 bases. CDR3 length equals 14 residues. Per germline, CDR1 LNHDA and CDR2 SQIVND (reference sequence). With V trimmed by 10 bases and J by 2 bases, 10 bases remained unmatched.

The rearrangement links TRBV7-9 to TRBJ2-7; 8 nucleotides align to TRBD1. Germline V lookup: CDR1 SEHNR, CDR2 FQNEAQ (reference sequence). The ends lost 1 base at V and 1 base at J; junction bases unmatched: 6. The CDR3 contains 16 residues. CDR3 nucleotides: TGTGCCAGCAGCTTAGTTGGCAGGGGGCTTTCCTACGAGCAGTACTTC. Translation: CASSLVGRGLSYEQYF.

The J gene is TRBJ2-1, the V gene TRBV11-1; 11 nucleotides line up with TRBD1. There are 16 residues in the CDR3. Germline assignment: CDR1 SGHAT and CDR2 FQDESV (reference sequence). V lost 5 bases to trimming and J lost 6 bases; unmatched junction nucleotides: 9. The CDR3 spells CASSNSGTGGRNEQFF. CDR3 DNA sequence: TGTGCCAGCAGCAACTCCGGGACAGGGGGTCGCAATGAGCAGTTCTTC.